This T cell receptor beta chain was sequenced for a study of CD8+ T cells in alopecia areata. RNA extraction and reverse transcription yielded cDNA as sequencing template. Sequencing was performed with immunoSEQ multiplex PCR; in TCRdb, only in-frame clones are kept and a portion is missing. Among over 150,000 clones listed, around half were seen once. The treatment is: oral pan-JAK inhibitor, 5-10 mg twice daily. Germline lookup yields CDR1 MNHEY and CDR2 SMNVEV (reference sequence). The V end lost 6 bases, the J end lost 0 bases, and 3 bases lay between the germline ends. The CDR3 loop spans 12 amino acids.

Sample: CD8+ T cells sorted from blood, taken at week 24, from a patient treated with tofacitinib. This clonotype originated in a human donor with alopecia areata. The genes are TRBV27 and TRBJ2-1; D is unclear. CDR3 DNA: TGTGCCAGCAGGAGCTCCTACAATGAGCAGTTCTTC. This codes for CASRSSYNEQFF.